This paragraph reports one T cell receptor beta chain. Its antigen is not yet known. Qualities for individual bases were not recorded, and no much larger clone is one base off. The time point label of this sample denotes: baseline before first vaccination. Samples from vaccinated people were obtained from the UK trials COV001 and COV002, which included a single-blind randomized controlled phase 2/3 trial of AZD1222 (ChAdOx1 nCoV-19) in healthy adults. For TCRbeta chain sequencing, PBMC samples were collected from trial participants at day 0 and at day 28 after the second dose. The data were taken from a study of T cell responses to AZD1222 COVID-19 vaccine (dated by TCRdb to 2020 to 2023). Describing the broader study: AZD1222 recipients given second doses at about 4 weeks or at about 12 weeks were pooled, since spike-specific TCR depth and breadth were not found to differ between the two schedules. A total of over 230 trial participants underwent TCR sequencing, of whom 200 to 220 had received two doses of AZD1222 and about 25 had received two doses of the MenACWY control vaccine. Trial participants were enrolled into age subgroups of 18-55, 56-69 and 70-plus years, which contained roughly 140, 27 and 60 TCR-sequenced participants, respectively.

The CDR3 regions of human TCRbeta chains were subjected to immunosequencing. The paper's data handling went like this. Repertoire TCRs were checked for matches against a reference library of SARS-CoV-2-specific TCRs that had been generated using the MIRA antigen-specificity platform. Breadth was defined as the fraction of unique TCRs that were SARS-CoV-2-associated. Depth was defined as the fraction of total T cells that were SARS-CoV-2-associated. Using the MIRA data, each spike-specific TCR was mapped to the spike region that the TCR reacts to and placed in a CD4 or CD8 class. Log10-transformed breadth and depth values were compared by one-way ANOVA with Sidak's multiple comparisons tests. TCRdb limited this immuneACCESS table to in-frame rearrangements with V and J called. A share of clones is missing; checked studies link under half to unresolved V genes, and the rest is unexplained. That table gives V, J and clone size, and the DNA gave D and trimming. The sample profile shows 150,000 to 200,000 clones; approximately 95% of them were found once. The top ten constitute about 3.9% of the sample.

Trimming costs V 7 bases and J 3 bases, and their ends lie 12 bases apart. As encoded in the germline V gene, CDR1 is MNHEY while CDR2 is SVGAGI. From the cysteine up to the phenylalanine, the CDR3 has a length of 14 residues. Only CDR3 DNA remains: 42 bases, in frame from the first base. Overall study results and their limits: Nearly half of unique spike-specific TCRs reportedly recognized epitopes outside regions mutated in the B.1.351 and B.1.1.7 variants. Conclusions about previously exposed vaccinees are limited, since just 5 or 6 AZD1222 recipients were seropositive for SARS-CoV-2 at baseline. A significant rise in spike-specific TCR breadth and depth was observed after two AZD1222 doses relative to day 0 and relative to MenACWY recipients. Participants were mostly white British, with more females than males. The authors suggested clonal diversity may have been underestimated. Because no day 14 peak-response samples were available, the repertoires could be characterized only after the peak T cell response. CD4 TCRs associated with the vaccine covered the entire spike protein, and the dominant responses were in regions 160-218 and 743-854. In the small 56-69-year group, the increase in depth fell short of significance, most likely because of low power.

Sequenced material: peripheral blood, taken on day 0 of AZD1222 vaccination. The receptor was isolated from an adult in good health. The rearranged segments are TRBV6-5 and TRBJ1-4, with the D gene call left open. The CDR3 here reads CASTQAGANEKLFF. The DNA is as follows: TGTGCCAGCACCCAGGCGGGTGCTAATGAAAAACTGTTTTTT.